These 28 T cell receptor beta chains originate from one sample sequenced in a study of T cell responses to AZD1222 COVID-19 vaccine. TCRdb keeps only in-frame clones here, not all; method: immunoSEQ multiplex PCR. The sample contains under 150,000 clones, roughly 90% of which appear only once. Sequences were derived from peripheral blood, sampled 28 days after the second AZD1222 dose. These TCRs come from an adult who received the AZD1222 COVID-19 vaccine.

This clone was detected only once. V gene TRBV7-8 combines with J gene TRBJ1-3; D ambiguous. This CDR3 is 17 amino acids long. The germline CDR1 and CDR2 sequences are SGHVS and FQNEAQ. The ends were cut back, 0 bases at V and 0 bases at J, with 12 bases in the middle. CDR3 sequence reads: CASSLATRLPSGNTIYF. The CDR3 bases are TGTGCCAGCAGCTTAGCCACGCGACTCCCCTCTGGAAACACCATATATTTT.

This chain connects TRBV11-1 to TRBJ1-4; no firm D call. V lost 4 bases and J lost 5, with 8 bases in between. The germline V gene encodes CDR1 SGHAT and CDR2 FQDESV (reference sequence). The CDR3 loop spans 13 amino acids. CDR3 amino acids: CASSSSGNEKLFF. DNA of the CDR3: TGTGCCAGCAGCTCGTCCGGGAATGAAAAACTGTTTTTT.

This clone has a single count. The chain is built from TRBV7-9 and TRBJ2-3; 7 bases align to TRBD2. With 5 bases clipped from V and 6 bases from J, the junction kept 5 bases outside the gene matches. Germline values: CDR1 SEHNR, CDR2 FQNEAQ (reference sequence). The CDR3 length is 13 residues. CDR3 sequence: CASSPTSLDTQYF. CDR3 nucleotide sequence: TGTGCCAGCAGCCCGACTAGCTTGGATACGCAGTATTTT.

The V and J genes are TRBV4-1 and TRBJ2-3; 12 nucleotides line up with TRBD2. After removal of 4 bases from V and 3 bases from J, the junction contained 8 bases not matched to a gene. The CDR3 has 17 amino acids. Germline V gene data show CDR1 as MGHRA and CDR2 as YSYEKL. The chain's CDR3 is CASSRRLAGVMTDTQYF. DNA of the CDR3: TGCGCCAGCAGCCGAAGACTAGCGGGAGTGATGACAGATACGCAGTATTTT.

The sample holds one count of this clone. The chain has TRBV7-9 and TRBJ2-7; D uncertain. The germline V gene encodes CDR1 SEHNR and CDR2 FQNEAQ (reference sequence). The germline V and J ends were trimmed by 2 bases and 3 bases, with 2 bases remaining between them. The CDR3 is 11 amino acids. CDR3 amino acids: CASSLYYEQYF. As DNA, the CDR3 is TGTGCCAGCAGCTTATACTACGAGCAGTACTTC.

This clone was counted a single time. The chain has TRBV5-8 and TRBJ1-5; 7 bases are shared with TRBD1. Germline loops: CDR1 SGHTS, CDR2 YDEGEE. The junction had 5 bases not matched to a gene; V was cut back by 4 bases and J by 1 base. The CDR3 is 15 amino acids. In nucleotides, the CDR3 is TGTGCCAGCAGCGCAGGACAGGTCAGCAATCAGCCCCAGCATTTT. Its translation: CASSAGQVSNQPQHF.

The rearrangement joins TRBV19 to TRBJ1-5; the D gene is possibly TRBD1 (6 bases). CDR3 length equals 14 residues. From germline, CDR1 is LNHDA and CDR2 SQIVND (reference sequence). V shed 5 bases and J shed 1 base, with 9 bases lying between them. The CDR3: CASSSTGSNQPQHF. DNA for the CDR3: TGTGCCAGTAGTTCCACAGGGAGCAATCAGCCCCAGCATTTT. Full variable domain (outside the CDR3, taken from reference TRBV19 and TRBJ1-5): DGGITQSPKYLFRKEGQNVTLSCEQNLNHDAMYWYRQDPGQGLRLIYYSQIVNDFQKGDIAEGYSVSREKKESFPLTVTSAQKNPTAFYLCASSSTGSNQPQHFGDGTRLSIL.

The rearrangement links TRBV4-1 to TRBJ2-2, with a weak D call TRBD1 (6 bases). Deletions cut 2 bases from V and 3 bases from J, with 13 bases between. The CDR3 sequence is 16 residues long. Looked up from germline, CDR1 is MGHRA and CDR2 is YSYEKL. Here the CDR3 DNA reads TGCGCCAGCAGCCAATGGGCGTCAGGGGACACCGGGGAGCTGTTTTTT. Translating gives CASSQWASGDTGELFF.

In this sample, this clone turned up a few times. The V and J genes are TRBV3-1 (or the pseudogene TRBV3-2) and TRBJ2-7, with D uncertain. Germline V gives CDR1 LGHDT, CDR2 YNNKEL (reference sequence). Trimming took off 3 bases at V and 2 bases at J, with 11 bases between the two ends. CDR3 size: 14 residues. The CDR3 reads CASSHGRVAYEQYF. Here the CDR3 DNA reads TGTGCCAGCAGCCACGGACGAGTTGCCTACGAGCAGTACTTC.

The chain recombines TRBV3-1 (or the pseudogene TRBV3-2) with TRBJ2-7, with TRBD2 identical over 15 bases. Germline-derived CDR1 and CDR2 are LGHDT and YNNKEL (reference sequence). The J segment lost 9 bases and the V segment lost 2 bases, leaving 11 bases of the junction unmatched. This CDR3 has 17 amino acids. CDR3 bases: TGTGCCAGCAGCCAATTCTTAACGGGACTAGCGGGGGGCGGGCAGTACTTC. Translating it yields CASSQFLTGLAGGGQYF.

V is TRBV7-3 and J is TRBJ1-3; no clear D gene. V was shortened by 1 base and J by 11 bases, with 12 bases between the two germline ends. The CDR3 totals 13 residues. Germline CDR1 and CDR2: SGHTA and FQGTGA. The CDR3 here is CASSLKEEESIYF. The CDR3, as DNA: TGTGCCAGCAGCTTAAAGGAGGAGGAATCCATATATTTT.

The chain couples TRBV9 to TRBJ1-5; D uncertain. The germline V and J ends were trimmed by 0 bases and 0 bases, with 4 bases remaining between them. Germline V gene data show CDR1 as SGDLS and CDR2 as YYNGEE. This CDR3 has 14 amino acids. CDR3 protein: CASSVEPSNQPQHF. As DNA, the CDR3 is TGTGCCAGCAGCGTAGAACCTAGCAATCAGCCCCAGCATTTT.

This chain links TRBV6-5 with TRBJ1-5; the D gene is possibly TRBD1 (6 bases). V lost 6 bases and J 7 bases, leaving 13 bases between the germline ends. This CDR3 contains 13 residues. Per the germline V gene, CDR1 is MNHEY and CDR2 is SVGAGI. The CDR3 region has the DNA TGTGCCAGCAGAACAGGGATGGAACAGCCCCAGCATTTT. It is translated as CASRTGMEQPQHF.

The DNA of the CDR3 is TGTGCCAGCTCACCACCTCTAGCGGGGGGGAATGAGCAGTTCTTC. The encoded protein is CASSPPLAGGNEQFF. The chain carries TRBV18 and TRBJ2-1; 12 bases line up with TRBD2. From germline, CDR1 is KGHSH and CDR2 LQKENI. The ends lost 0 bases at V and 7 bases at J; junction bases unmatched: 1. The CDR3 has 15 amino acids.

The chain employs TRBV7-2 and TRBJ1-3; D unclear. The CDR3 runs 16 residues. Germline lookup yields CDR1 SGHTA and CDR2 FQGNSA. The V gene lost 5 bases and the J gene lost 0 bases, with 14 bases spanning the gap. CDR3 nucleotides: TGTGCCAGCAGCCCCTGGACCAGACTCTCTGGAAACACCATATATTTT. It yields the protein CASSPWTRLSGNTIYF.

This clone occurred once. CDR3 DNA sequence: TGTGCCTGGAGTGTACGAGGCGCCCCAATGATGCAGTTCTTC. Residues: CAWSVRGAPMMQFF. The chain carries TRBV30 and TRBJ2-1; D is ambiguous. The germline V and J ends were trimmed by 0 bases and 12 bases, with 18 bases remaining between them. The CDR3 totals 14 residues. Germline V gene sequence: CDR1 GTSNPN, CDR2 SVGIG (reference sequence).

The genes are TRBV6-5 and TRBJ1-5; D unresolved. The CDR3 totals 13 residues. Trimming removed 5 bases at V and 7 bases at J, with 12 bases between. Germline CDR1 is MNHEY and CDR2 is SVGAGI. The CDR3 DNA reads as TGTGCCAGCAGTCCAAAAAATCGACAGCCCCAGCATTTT. This translates into CASSPKNRQPQHF.

This clone appeared once. The chain has TRBV28 and TRBJ1-6, with D hard to call. CDR1 and CDR2 from the germline V gene are MDHEN and SYDVKM. CDR3 length: 14 residues. V lost 5 bases and J lost 10, with 15 bases in between. The CDR3 bases are TGTGCCAGCAGTCGGGGAGGAGTGAGATCACCCCTCCACTTT. Its translation is CASSRGGVRSPLHF.

The rearrangement uses TRBV2 and TRBJ2-1; 8 bases line up with TRBD1. The CDR3 totals 16 residues. Germline CDR1 is SNHLY and CDR2 is FYNNEI. V lost 1 base to trimming and J lost 4 bases; unmatched junction nucleotides: 6. In nucleotides, the CDR3 is TGTGCCAGCAGTGAAGGAGGACAGGGATCGTACAATGAGCAGTTCTTC. It encodes CASSEGGQGSYNEQFF.

This chain connects TRBV5-4 to TRBJ1-1, with 7 bases identical to TRBD1. The germline V gene encodes CDR1 SGHNT and CDR2 YYREEE (reference sequence). V lost 3 bases, J lost 4 bases, and 12 bases stayed unmatched. CDR3 size: 16 residues. The CDR3 nucleotides read TGTGCCAGCAGCTACGCCGGGACAGCGGGGCTCACTGAAGCTTTCTTT. This gives the protein CASSYAGTAGLTEAFF. Using reference TRBV5-4 and TRBJ1-1 for the parts outside the CDR3, the full variable domain is ETGVTQSPTHLIKTRGQQVTLRCSSQSGHNTVSWYQQALGQGPQFIFQYYREEENGRGNFPPRFSGLQFPNYSSELNVNALELDDSALYLCASSYAGTAGLTEAFFGQGTRLTVV.

The chain couples TRBV18 to TRBJ1-6; D gene unclear. Germline V gives CDR1 KGHSH, CDR2 LQKENI. This CDR3 has 14 residues. V lost 2 bases and J lost 8, with 10 bases in between. The CDR3 DNA sequence: TGTGCCAGCTCACCAGCAGATGGAGATTCACCCCTCCACTTT. Its translation is CASSPADGDSPLHF.

The chain uses TRBV6-1 and TRBJ1-5, with 11 bases matching TRBD1. The germline gives CDR1 MNHNS, CDR2 SASEGT. CDR3 size: 15 residues. V gave up 3 bases and J gave up 6 bases; unmatched junction bases: 4. CDR3 amino acids: CASSEGQGVGQPQHF. Here the CDR3 DNA reads TGTGCCAGCAGTGAGGGACAGGGGGTCGGTCAGCCCCAGCATTTT.

This clone has just a few counts. The V gene is TRBV13, the J gene TRBJ2-3; no clear D gene. The CDR3 has 13 residues. Trimming left V 4 bases short and J 5 bases short, with 10 bases between. Germline assignment: CDR1 PRHDT and CDR2 FYEKMQ (reference sequence). In DNA form, the CDR3 reads TGTGCCAGCAGCTCCACCCTGGAAGATACGCAGTATTTT. It codes for CASSSTLEDTQYF.

This chain connects TRBV28 to TRBJ1-5; D ambiguous. The CDR3 covers 16 residues. Germline V gene lookup returns CDR1 MDHEN and CDR2 SYDVKM. The V end was cut by 6 bases, the J end by 0 bases, with 15 bases between. Here the CDR3 DNA reads TGTGCCAGCAGCCCCGCCAGGAAGTATAGCAATCAGCCCCAGCATTTT. Its translation is CASSPARKYSNQPQHF.

The chain employs TRBV7-2 and TRBJ1-1; D gene unclear. This CDR3 region has 13 residues. V shed 3 bases and J shed 6 bases, with 11 bases lying between them. Germline values: CDR1 SGHTA, CDR2 FQGNSA. CDR3 protein: CASSLAHPPEAFF. Here the CDR3 DNA reads TGTGCCAGCAGCTTGGCGCACCCGCCTGAAGCTTTCTTT.

The chain employs TRBV18 and TRBJ2-3; D not certain. Germline loops: CDR1 KGHSH, CDR2 LQKENI. V lost 3 bases and J 2 bases, leaving 12 bases between the germline ends. The length of the CDR3 is 15 residues. The CDR3 here is CASSPRQATTDTQYF. The CDR3, as DNA: TGTGCCAGCTCACCCCGGCAGGCTACCACAGATACGCAGTATTTT.

V usage is TRBV7-9 and J usage is TRBJ2-1; D may correspond to TRBD1 or TRBD2 (5 bases each). Germline V gene lookup returns CDR1 SEHNR and CDR2 FQNEAQ (reference sequence). V dropped 6 bases and J dropped 10 bases, with 16 bases sitting between them. The CDR3 sequence is 13 residues long. CDR3 residues: CASSSGRSHEQFF. The CDR3 DNA reads TGTGCCAGCAGTTCGGGACGGTCTCACGAGCAGTTCTTC.

V is TRBV18 and J is TRBJ1-2, with 8 nucleotides matching TRBD1. The germline CDR1 and CDR2 sequences are KGHSH and LQKENI. The CDR3 has 15 residues. V shed 2 bases and J 2 bases; nucleotides not matched to a gene: 4. The CDR3 DNA reads TGTGCCAGCTCACCATCCCAGGGGGCAAACTATGGCTACACCTTC. It yields the protein CASSPSQGANYGYTF. Together with reference TRBV18 and TRBJ1-2, the CDR3 gives the full variable domain: NAGVMQNPRHLVRRRGQEARLRCSPMKGHSHVYWYRQLPEEGLKFMVYLQKENIIDESGMPKERFSAEFPKEGPSILRIQQVVRGDSAAYFCASSPSQGANYGYTFGSGTRLTVV.